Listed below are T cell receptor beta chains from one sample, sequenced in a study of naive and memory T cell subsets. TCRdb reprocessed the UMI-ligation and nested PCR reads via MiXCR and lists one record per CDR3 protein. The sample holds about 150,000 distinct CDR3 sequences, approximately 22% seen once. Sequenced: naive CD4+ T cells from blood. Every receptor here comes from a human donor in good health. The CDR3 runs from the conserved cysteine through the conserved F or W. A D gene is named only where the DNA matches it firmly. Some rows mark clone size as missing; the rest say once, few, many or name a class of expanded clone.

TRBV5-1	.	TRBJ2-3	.	TGCGCCAGCACCAAAGACAGTTCTTCAGATACGCAGTATTTT	CASTKDSSSDTQYF
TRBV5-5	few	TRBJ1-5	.	TGTGCCAGCAGCCCCCGGGAGGCCGGGGCCAATCAGCCCCAGCATTTT	CASSPREAGANQPQHF
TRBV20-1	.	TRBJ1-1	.	TGCAGTGCTAGGGGGGGAGTGAACACTGAAGCTTTCTTT	CSARGGVNTEAFF
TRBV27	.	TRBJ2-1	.	TGTGCCAGCAGCCGGGACTCCCTCTTGTTCAATGAGCAGTTCTTC	CASSRDSLLFNEQFF
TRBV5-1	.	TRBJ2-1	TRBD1	TGCGCCAGCAGCACCCGTGGAATGCAGGGGGAATTTCGGAATGAGCAGTTCTTC	CASSTRGMQGEFRNEQFF
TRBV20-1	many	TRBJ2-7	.	TGCAGTGTTCCAGCGGAGAGCTCCTACGAGCAGTACTTC	CSVPAESSYEQYF
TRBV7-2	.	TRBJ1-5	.	TGTGCCAGCAGCTTAGCGCTGGGGGGCAATCAGCCCCAGCATTTT	CASSLALGGNQPQHF
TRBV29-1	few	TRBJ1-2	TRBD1	TGCAGCGCCCTGGGACAGGGGGCAGGCTACACCTTC	CSALGQGAGYTF
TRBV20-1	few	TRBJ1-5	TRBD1	TGCAGTGCTAGAGATCTTCAGGGGGCGGATCAGCCCCAGCATTTT	CSARDLQGADQPQHF
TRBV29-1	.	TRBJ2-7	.	TGCAGCGTTGGAACGAGACAGTCCTACGAGCAGTACTTC	CSVGTRQSYEQYF
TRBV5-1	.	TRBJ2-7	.	TGCGCCAGCAGCTCCCCACACGGCATCCCTGACCTCGGCGAGCAGTACTTC	CASSSPHGIPDLGEQYF